A selection of T cell receptor beta chains follows, all from one sample in a study of Ad26.COV2.S vaccination and SARS-CoV-2 variants. Sequenced by immunoSEQ multiplex PCR; TCRdb stores in-frame clones only, minus some. The repertoire holds about 370,000 clones, around nine tenths seen once, with about 2% in the top ten. The source material was peripheral blood, sampled in a trial of Ad26.COV2.S vaccine versus placebo. The receptors stem from a person aged 18 to 59 who received the Ad26.COV2.S COVID-19 vaccine or a placebo. CDR3s include the opening cysteine and the closing phenylalanine or tryptophan. Each record gives: V gene, D gene, clone size, J gene, CDR3 DNA, CDR3 protein. The D gene is left open where the match is weak. Rows may omit the clone size; those that give it use once, few, many or a size class.

TRBV10-3	.	.	TRBJ1-2	TGTGCCATCAGTGAGGCGACAGCCATTGGCTACACCTTC	CAISEATAIGYTF
TRBV2	.	.	TRBJ2-5	TGTGCCAGCAGTGGGACAGCCTGGGAGACCCAGTACTTC	CASSGTAWETQYF
TRBV7-3	.	.	TRBJ2-5	TGTGCCAGCAGCTTAAGCGGGAAGGAGACCCAGTACTTC	CASSLSGKETQYF
TRBV28	TRBD2	.	TRBJ2-1	TGTGCCAGCAGTTTGATTAGCGGGGGACTCAATGAGCAGTTCTTC	CASSLISGGLNEQFF
TRBV7-9	TRBD2	once	TRBJ2-2	TGTGCCAGCAGCTGGAAGCGGGGCACCGGGGAGCTGTTTTTT	CASSWKRGTGELFF
TRBV16	.	.	TRBJ1-2	TGTGCCAGCAGCCAATCGGGGGGTAGGATAAACTATGGCTACACCTTC	CASSQSGGRINYGYTF
TRBV19	TRBD1	once	TRBJ2-1	TGTGCCAGTAGCTTGGGACAGGGTTACAATGAGCAGTTCTTC	CASSLGQGYNEQFF
TRBV9	.	.	TRBJ1-2	TGTGCCAGCAGCCCCCGGGACGGAAACTATGGCTACACCTTC	CASSPRDGNYGYTF
TRBV21-1	.	.	TRBJ1-3	TGTGCCAGCAGCAAAGGGTGGTGGGTGGTGGGAAACACCATATATTTT	CASSKGWWVVGNTIYF
TRBV2	TRBD2	.	TRBJ2-3	TGTGCCAGCAGAGGGACTAGCGGGGCTTTAGATACGCAGTATTTT	CASRGTSGALDTQYF
TRBV21-1	.	.	TRBJ2-7	TGTGCCAGCAGCCAAGAGGCCCGTCCCTCCTACGAGCAGTACTTC	CASSQEARPSYEQYF
TRBV28	.	.	TRBJ1-5	TGTGCCAGCACGATGGCGGGAGCCTCTTTTAGCAATCAGCCCCAGCATTTT	CASTMAGASFSNQPQHF
TRBV5-8	.	once	TRBJ2-1	TGTGCCAGCAGCTTGTCGCCCTACAATGAGCAGTTCTTC	CASSLSPYNEQFF
TRBV9	TRBD1	once	TRBJ1-2	TGTGCCAGCAGCGCCGGACAGGGGCGCGGCTACACCTTC	CASSAGQGRGYTF
TRBV7-9	.	.	TRBJ2-7	TGTGCCAGCAGCTTCGGGACGGGCGAGCAGTACTTC	CASSFGTGEQYF
TRBV7-7	.	.	TRBJ2-5	TGTGCCAGCAGCTCTCGGATCGGTAGCGTCTTTGAGACCCAGTACTTC	CASSSRIGSVFETQYF
TRBV9	TRBD2	.	TRBJ2-5	TGTGCCAGCAGCACGGGTAGCGGGAGGGTGGCAGAGACCCAGTACTTC	CASSTGSGRVAETQYF
TRBV7-9	.	once	TRBJ2-7	TGTGCCAGCAGCCGCGGGACTCGGGACGAGCAGTACTTC	CASSRGTRDEQYF
TRBV7-8	.	.	TRBJ2-5	TGTGCCAGCAGCCTTTACAGGGAGACCCAGTACTTC	CASSLYRETQYF
TRBV18	TRBD1	once	TRBJ1-6	TGTGCCAGCTCACCCCTCGACAGGGAGGGTTCACCCCTCCACTTT	CASSPLDREGSPLHF
TRBV11-1	.	.	TRBJ2-3	TGTGCCAGCAGCCCCCAAGTGGAAGATACGCAGTATTTT	CASSPQVEDTQYF
TRBV12-2	.	.	TRBJ1-6	TGTGCAAGTCTCCCCTCCAGATTCGTAGGTTCACCCCTCCACTTT	CASLPSRFVGSPLHF
TRBV19	TRBD2	.	TRBJ2-7	TGTGCCAGTAGTTCCCTAGCGGGCCTAGCCTACGAGCAGTACTTC	CASSSLAGLAYEQYF
TRBV3-1/TRBV3-2	.	.	TRBJ2-7	TGTGCCAGCAGCCCACCCCCCGGGAGCGGCTACGAGCAGTACTTC	CASSPPPGSGYEQYF
TRBV5-6	TRBD1	.	TRBJ1-1	TGTGCCAGCAGCCAGGGGGACAGCCCAGGGGCCACTGAAGCTTTCTTT	CASSQGDSPGATEAFF
TRBV7-9	.	many	TRBJ2-1	TGTGCCAGCAGCTTACTCGGGACGCCGAACAATGAGCAGTTCTTC	CASSLLGTPNNEQFF
TRBV28	.	.	TRBJ1-2	TGTGCCAGCAGTCAGGCTAACTATGGCTACACCTTC	CASSQANYGYTF
TRBV24-1	.	.	TRBJ2-5	TGTGCCACCAGTGCGAGGGGGCAAGAGACCCAGTACTTC	CATSARGQETQYF
TRBV28	.	.	TRBJ1-5	TGTGCCAGCAGTCCCCATAGAAGGGGCGGCAATCAGCCCCAGCATTTT	CASSPHRRGGNQPQHF
TRBV5-1	.	once	TRBJ2-1	TGCGCCAGCAGCTTGGGATCAGGGTCCTACAATGAGCAGTTCTTC	CASSLGSGSYNEQFF
TRBV7-9	TRBD2	.	TRBJ2-3	TGTGCCAGCAGCCTTAGGACTAGCGGGAGCACAGATACGCAGTATTTT	CASSLRTSGSTDTQYF
TRBV5-4	.	once	TRBJ2-1	TGTGCCAGCAGCTTGGAGATAGCGATTGAGCAGTTCTTC	CASSLEIAIEQFF
TRBV5-4	TRBD2	.	TRBJ2-5	TGTGCCAGCAGCTTGGTGGGGCTAGCGGAGGAGAGGGAGACCCAGTACTTC	CASSLVGLAEERETQYF
TRBV5-4	TRBD2	.	TRBJ2-3	TGTGCCAGCAGCCTAGGGACTAGCGGGAGACCAGATACGCAGTATTTT	CASSLGTSGRPDTQYF
TRBV3-1/TRBV3-2	TRBD1	.	TRBJ2-1	TGTGCCAGCAGCCAAGGGGACAGGGTCTTACTCAATGAGCAGTTCTTC	CASSQGDRVLLNEQFF
TRBV30	.	.	TRBJ1-6	TGTGCCTGGAATGGGGAGGGCGATTCACCCCTCCACTTT	CAWNGEGDSPLHF
TRBV28	.	.	TRBJ1-5	TGTGCCAGCAGATCTCCGGGACGGCCCCAGCATTTT	CASRSPGRPQHF
TRBV9	.	.	TRBJ1-5	TGTGCCAGCAGCGTAGCACACGGGGATCCCCAGCATTTT	CASSVAHGDPQHF
TRBV28	.	.	TRBJ2-7	TGTGCCAGGGAGCATAGGGACGGATCCTACGAGCAGTACTTC	CAREHRDGSYEQYF
TRBV9	.	.	TRBJ2-7	TGTGCCAGCAGCGTAGGGGCTGACCCCTACGAGCAGTACTTC	CASSVGADPYEQYF
TRBV6-5	.	.	TRBJ1-1	TGTGCCAGCTCCCCCCGGAGGCAGGAAAGCACTGAAGCTTTCTTT	CASSPRRQESTEAFF
TRBV15	.	.	TRBJ1-1	TGTGCCACCAGCAGAGTCGGTCGGGGTAGCACTGAAGCTTTCTTT	CATSRVGRGSTEAFF
TRBV29-1	.	few	TRBJ2-7	TGCAGCCCCCAGGGGAGAGCTCTAGGCGAGCAGTACTTC	CSPQGRALGEQYF
TRBV5-4	.	.	TRBJ2-2	TGTGCCAGCAGCCCCGGGACAATGAACACCGGGGAGCTGTTTTTT	CASSPGTMNTGELFF
TRBV28	TRBD2	.	TRBJ2-3	TGTGCCAGCAGTCTTAGCGGGAGCACAGATACGCAGTATTTT	CASSLSGSTDTQYF
TRBV7-3	.	.	TRBJ1-1	TGTGCCAGCAGCTTAACGAGGCCCCAGCAGGGGACTGAAGCTTTCTTT	CASSLTRPQQGTEAFF